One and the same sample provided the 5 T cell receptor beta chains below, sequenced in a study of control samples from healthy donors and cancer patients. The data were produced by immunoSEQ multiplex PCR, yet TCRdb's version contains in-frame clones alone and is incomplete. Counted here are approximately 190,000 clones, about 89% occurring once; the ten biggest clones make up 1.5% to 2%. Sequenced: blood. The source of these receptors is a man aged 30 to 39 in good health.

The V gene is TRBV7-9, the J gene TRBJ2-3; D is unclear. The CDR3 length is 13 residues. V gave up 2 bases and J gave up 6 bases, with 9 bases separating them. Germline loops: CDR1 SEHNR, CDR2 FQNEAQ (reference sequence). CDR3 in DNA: TGTGCCAGCAGCTTATCTGGGCTGGATACGCAGTATTTT. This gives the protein CASSLSGLDTQYF.

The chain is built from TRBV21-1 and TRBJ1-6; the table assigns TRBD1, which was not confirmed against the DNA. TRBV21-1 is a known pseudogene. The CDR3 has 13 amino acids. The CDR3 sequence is CASSKQGCSPLHF. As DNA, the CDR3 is TGTGCCAGCAGCAAACAGGGTTGTTCACCCCTCCACTTT.

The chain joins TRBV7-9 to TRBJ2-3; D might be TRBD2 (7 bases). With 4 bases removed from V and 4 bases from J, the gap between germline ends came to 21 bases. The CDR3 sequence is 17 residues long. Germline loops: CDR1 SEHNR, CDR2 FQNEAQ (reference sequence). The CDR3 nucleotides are TGTGCCAGCAGCTCCACACGGGCGGGGGCTAAGGCAGATACGCAGTATTTT. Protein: CASSSTRAGAKADTQYF. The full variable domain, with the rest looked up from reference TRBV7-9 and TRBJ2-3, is DTGVSQNPRHKITKRGQNVTFRCDPISEHNRLYWYRQTLGQGPEFLTYFQNEAQLEKSRLLSDRFSAERPKGSFSTLEIQRTEQGDSAMYLCASSSTRAGAKADTQYFGPGTRLTVL.

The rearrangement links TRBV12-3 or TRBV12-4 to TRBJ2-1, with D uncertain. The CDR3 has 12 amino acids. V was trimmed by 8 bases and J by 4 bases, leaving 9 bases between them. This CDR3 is CASGWAYNEQFF. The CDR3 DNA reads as TGTGCCAGCGGCTGGGCTTACAATGAGCAGTTCTTC.

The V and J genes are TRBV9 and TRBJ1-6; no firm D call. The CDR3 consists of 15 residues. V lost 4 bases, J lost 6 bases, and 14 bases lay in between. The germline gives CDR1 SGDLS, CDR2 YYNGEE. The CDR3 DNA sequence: TGTGCCAGCAGCCCAACGAATCTGGCTAATTCACCCCTCCACTTT. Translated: CASSPTNLANSPLHF.